These 4 T cell receptor beta chains were all obtained from the same sample, sequenced in a study of OX40 agonist ivuxolimab in advanced cancers. Some clones are missing from TCRdb's copy, which holds only in-frame ones; the method was immunoSEQ multiplex PCR. The sample yields approximately 50,000 clones, about 81% seen once. The sample here was CD4+ or CD8+ T cells sorted from blood, taken in a trial of the OX40 agonist ivuxolimab. The origin of the receptors is an adult with an advanced solid tumor such as melanoma, head and neck, liver or kidney cancer.

The chain employs TRBV5-1 and TRBJ2-1; TRBD1 matches at 10 bases. The CDR3 is 15 residues long. Germline trimming cut 3 bases from V and 10 bases from J; bases unmatched to any gene: 10. CDR1 and CDR2 (germline): SGHRS, YFSETQ. CDR3: CASSSIGTGDGEQFF. The CDR3 DNA reads as TGCGCCAGCAGCTCCATAGGGACAGGGGATGGGGAGCAGTTCTTC. Based on the CDR3 plus reference TRBV5-1 and TRBJ2-1, the full variable domain is KAGVTQTPRYLIKTRGQQVTLSCSPISGHRSVSWYQQTPGQGLQFLFEYFSETQRNKGNFPGRFSGRQFSNSRSEMNVSTLELGDSALYLCASSSIGTGDGEQFFGPGTRLTVL.

The genes are TRBV30 and TRBJ1-5; D ambiguous. The germline CDR1 and CDR2 sequences are GTSNPN and SVGIG (reference sequence). V lost 4 bases, J lost 7 bases, and 2 bases lay in between. The CDR3 totals 9 residues. DNA for the CDR3: TGTGCCTGGACCCAGCCCCAGCATTTT. This sequence encodes CAWTQPQHF.

The chain links TRBV6-1 to TRBJ1-4, with 7 bases lining up with TRBD1. The germline gives CDR1 MNHNS, CDR2 SASEGT. V was clipped by 6 bases and J by 6 bases; unmatched bases: 7. The CDR3 is 14 residues long. In DNA form, the CDR3 reads TGTGCCAGCAGGACAGGGTCGTCCGATGAAAAACTGTTTTTT. Amino acids: CASRTGSSDEKLFF.

The genes are TRBV5-1 and TRBJ1-1, with TRBD1 as a possible D gene (5 bases). Germline assignment: CDR1 SGHRS and CDR2 YFSETQ. The CDR3 consists of 15 residues. V dropped 4 bases and J dropped 1 base, with 14 bases sitting between them. This chain's CDR3 is CASSPQLTENTEAFF. The CDR3, as DNA: TGCGCCAGCAGCCCCCAATTGACAGAGAACACTGAAGCTTTCTTT.